A few counts support the clone carrying this TCR beta chain. The data derive from a study of blood T cell repertoires in COVID-19. Study at large: Specimens from acute and convalescent COVID-19 originated in the United States, Italy and Spain. PBMCs, B-cell-depleted T cells, or T cells provided the cDNA or gDNA that made up the material.

Source study methods: It was from reference gene primer amplification that nucleated cell counts were estimated. TCRdb keeps only in-frame clones here, not all; method: immunoSEQ multiplex PCR. That table is the source of V, J and clone size, and D and trimming were worked out from the DNA. Here the sample spans more than 150,000 clones, approximately 80% being singletons. Enrolled through a virtual design, the participants were between about 18 and 100 years of age and came from 24 US areas. The CDR3 is 14 residues long. V was shortened by 5 bases and J by 0 bases, with 8 bases between the two germline ends. The V gene's germline CDR1 is SGHAT and CDR2 FQNNGV.

The sequenced material came from PBMCs or T cells enriched from blood (not recorded which). The TCR originated in a man over 45 who had recovered from COVID-19. The rearrangement uses TRBV11-2 and TRBJ1-3; D is perhaps TRBD1 (6 bases). CDR3 residues: CASSEQGSGNTIYF. The CDR3 DNA sequence: TGTGCCAGCAGCGAACAGGGCTCTGGAAACACCATATATTTT.